This is a list of T cell receptor beta chains from one sample in a study of cytomegalovirus exposure and HLA in healthy donors. The repertoire was sequenced with immunoSEQ multiplex PCR; TCRdb's copy has only in-frame clones and lacks some. This sample has around 400,000 clones; 86% occur once, and the top ten carry roughly 0.75%. The source material was PBMCs. The receptors stem from a woman aged 18-29 years in good health and CMV-seronegative. CDR3s include the opening cysteine and the closing phenylalanine or tryptophan. A D gene is named only where the DNA matches it firmly. Some rows have no size entry. The others give once, few or many, or a class for an expanded clone.

clone_size: NA
v_call: TRBV6-6
j_call: TRBJ1-1
cdr3_length: 14
d_call: NA
cdr3_nt: TGTGCCAGCAGTCGTCTACAGCCGAACACTGAAGCTTTCTTT
cdr3_aa: CASSRLQPNTEAFF

clone_size: few
v_call: TRBV11-2
j_call: TRBJ2-5
cdr3_length: 11
d_call: NA
cdr3_nt: TGTGCCAGCGAGTCCCGAGAGACCCAGTACTTC
cdr3_aa: CASESRETQYF

clone_size: NA
v_call: TRBV10-2
j_call: TRBJ2-2
cdr3_length: 15
d_call: TRBD2
cdr3_nt: TGCGCCAGCAGTGATCGGGGGGTAATCACCGGGGAGCTGTTTTTT
cdr3_aa: CASSDRGVITGELFF

clone_size: NA
v_call: TRBV6-6
j_call: TRBJ2-1
cdr3_length: 13
d_call: TRBD2
cdr3_nt: TGTGCCAGCAGTCTAGCGGGAGAGAGTGAGCAGTTCTTC
cdr3_aa: CASSLAGESEQFF

clone_size: NA
v_call: TRBV15
j_call: TRBJ2-1
cdr3_length: 13
d_call: NA
cdr3_nt: TGTGCCACCAGCCAACGGGACAAGGATGAGCAGTTCTTC
cdr3_aa: CATSQRDKDEQFF

clone_size: few
v_call: TRBV7-9
j_call: TRBJ1-5
cdr3_length: 15
d_call: NA
cdr3_nt: TGTGCCAGCAGCTCCCCACGGGTTGGCAATCAGCCCCAGCATTTT
cdr3_aa: CASSSPRVGNQPQHF

clone_size: NA
v_call: TRBV7-9
j_call: TRBJ1-1
cdr3_length: 13
d_call: NA
cdr3_nt: TGTGCCAGCAGCTCCCAGGGTCTAACTGAAGCTTTCTTT
cdr3_aa: CASSSQGLTEAFF

clone_size: NA
v_call: TRBV7-9
j_call: TRBJ1-1
cdr3_length: 12
d_call: NA
cdr3_nt: TGTGCCAGCAGCTTTGGGGCCACTGAAGCTTTCTTT
cdr3_aa: CASSFGATEAFF

clone_size: NA
v_call: TRBV10-3
j_call: TRBJ2-1
cdr3_length: 13
d_call: TRBD2
cdr3_nt: TGTGCCATCAGTGAGTCGGCGGGAGGTGAGCAGTTCTTC
cdr3_aa: CAISESAGGEQFF

clone_size: NA
v_call: TRBV19
j_call: TRBJ2-7
cdr3_length: 14
d_call: NA
cdr3_nt: TGTGCCAGTAGCCCGAGCGTCGCCGCCTACGAGCAGTACTTC
cdr3_aa: CASSPSVAAYEQYF

clone_size: NA
v_call: TRBV29-1
j_call: TRBJ1-1
cdr3_length: 14
d_call: TRBD1
cdr3_nt: TGCAGCGTCAGGGACAGGGGGTCGGGCACTGAAGCTTTCTTT
cdr3_aa: CSVRDRGSGTEAFF

clone_size: NA
v_call: TRBV9
j_call: TRBJ1-2
cdr3_length: 15
d_call: TRBD1
cdr3_nt: TGTGCCAGCACCGCCAGGGGGGAGACCTTATTTGGCTACACCTTC
cdr3_aa: CASTARGETLFGYTF

clone_size: NA
v_call: TRBV27
j_call: TRBJ2-1
cdr3_length: 16
d_call: TRBD2
cdr3_nt: TGTGCCAGCAGGCCAGCCGAGCGGGAGGTGGACAATGAGCAGTTCTTC
cdr3_aa: CASRPAEREVDNEQFF

clone_size: few
v_call: TRBV2
j_call: TRBJ2-4
cdr3_length: 13
d_call: NA
cdr3_nt: TGTGCCAGCAGTGAGGCAGGGCTGAACATTCAGTACTTC
cdr3_aa: CASSEAGLNIQYF

clone_size: NA
v_call: TRBV27
j_call: TRBJ2-2
cdr3_length: 16
d_call: NA
cdr3_nt: TGTGCCAGCGGAGCCCTTTCCAGGGTACACACCGGGGAGCTGTTTTTT
cdr3_aa: CASGALSRVHTGELFF

clone_size: few
v_call: TRBV5-4
j_call: TRBJ2-1
cdr3_length: 16
d_call: TRBD2
cdr3_nt: TGTGCCAGCAGCGGGGTTAGCGGGACCCTGCTAGGTGAGCAGTTCTTC
cdr3_aa: CASSGVSGTLLGEQFF

clone_size: NA
v_call: TRBV11-2
j_call: TRBJ2-7
cdr3_length: 15
d_call: NA
cdr3_nt: TGTGCCAGCAGCTTAGCGAGGGGGTCGACCTACGAGCAGTACTTC
cdr3_aa: CASSLARGSTYEQYF

clone_size: NA
v_call: TRBV19
j_call: TRBJ2-1
cdr3_length: 15
d_call: TRBD2
cdr3_nt: TGTGCCAGTAGTATCCGGACTAGCCATAACAATGAGCAGTTCTTC
cdr3_aa: CASSIRTSHNNEQFF

clone_size: NA
v_call: TRBV7-8
j_call: TRBJ2-3
cdr3_length: 17
d_call: TRBD2
cdr3_nt: TGTGCCAGCAGCCGAGGACTAGCGGGGTCTAGCACAGATACGCAGTATTTT
cdr3_aa: CASSRGLAGSSTDTQYF

clone_size: NA
v_call: TRBV28
j_call: TRBJ1-1
cdr3_length: 15
d_call: TRBD1
cdr3_nt: TGTGCCAGTTATCCCGGGACAGGGCCCTTCCTTGAAGCTTTCTTT
cdr3_aa: CASYPGTGPFLEAFF

clone_size: few
v_call: TRBV5-1
j_call: TRBJ1-2
cdr3_length: 14
d_call: NA
cdr3_nt: TGCGCCAGCAGCTTGGCTGACAGTAACTATGGCTACACCTTC
cdr3_aa: CASSLADSNYGYTF

clone_size: NA
v_call: TRBV7-6
j_call: TRBJ2-7
cdr3_length: 14
d_call: TRBD1
cdr3_nt: TGTGCCAGCAGCTTAGGGACAGGGGACCACGAGCAGTACTTC
cdr3_aa: CASSLGTGDHEQYF

clone_size: NA
v_call: TRBV7-9
j_call: TRBJ1-1
cdr3_length: 13
d_call: TRBD1
cdr3_nt: TGTGCCAGCAGCTCCCGGGACAGGGGTTTCTCTTTCTTT
cdr3_aa: CASSSRDRGFSFF

clone_size: few
v_call: TRBV27
j_call: TRBJ2-2
cdr3_length: 13
d_call: NA
cdr3_nt: TGTGCCAGCAGTTTATCCAGGACCGGGGAGCTGTTTTTT
cdr3_aa: CASSLSRTGELFF

clone_size: NA
v_call: TRBV28
j_call: TRBJ1-1
cdr3_length: 14
d_call: TRBD1
cdr3_nt: TGTGCCAGCAGGCCTAACAGGGGGTACACTGAAGCTTTCTTT
cdr3_aa: CASRPNRGYTEAFF

clone_size: NA
v_call: TRBV30
j_call: TRBJ1-3
cdr3_length: 16
d_call: NA
cdr3_nt: TGTGCCTGGACTGTCTCAGGGGCGATCTCTGGAAACACCATATATTTT
cdr3_aa: CAWTVSGAISGNTIYF

clone_size: NA
v_call: TRBV6-6
j_call: TRBJ1-5
cdr3_length: 15
d_call: TRBD1
cdr3_nt: TGTGCCAGCAGTTACACGGGACAGTTTAATCAGCCCCAGCATTTT
cdr3_aa: CASSYTGQFNQPQHF

clone_size: once
v_call: TRBV7-8
j_call: TRBJ2-1
cdr3_length: 14
d_call: TRBD2
cdr3_nt: TGTGCCAGCAGCTCCTTAGCGGGTTACAATGAGCAGTTCTTC
cdr3_aa: CASSSLAGYNEQFF

clone_size: NA
v_call: TRBV28
j_call: TRBJ2-3
cdr3_length: 14
d_call: TRBD2
cdr3_nt: TGTGCCAGCAGATTAGCGGGGGGGCCGGATACGCAGTATTTT
cdr3_aa: CASRLAGGPDTQYF

clone_size: NA
v_call: TRBV18
j_call: TRBJ1-2
cdr3_length: 13
d_call: NA
cdr3_nt: TGTGCCAGCTCACCAAACCCGGGATCCGGCTACACCTTC
cdr3_aa: CASSPNPGSGYTF

clone_size: NA
v_call: TRBV4-1
j_call: TRBJ2-1
cdr3_length: 16
d_call: TRBD2
cdr3_nt: TGCGCCAGCAGCCCGAGACTAGCGGGGCTATTTAATGAGCAGTTCTTC
cdr3_aa: CASSPRLAGLFNEQFF

clone_size: NA
v_call: TRBV5-1
j_call: TRBJ1-1
cdr3_length: 13
d_call: NA
cdr3_nt: TGCGCCAGCAGCCCAGGCTTGAACACTGAAGCTTTCTTT
cdr3_aa: CASSPGLNTEAFF

clone_size: NA
v_call: TRBV28
j_call: TRBJ1-2
cdr3_length: 14
d_call: TRBD1
cdr3_nt: TGTGCCAGCAGTTCCGGGACAGCAGACTATGGCTACACCTTC
cdr3_aa: CASSSGTADYGYTF